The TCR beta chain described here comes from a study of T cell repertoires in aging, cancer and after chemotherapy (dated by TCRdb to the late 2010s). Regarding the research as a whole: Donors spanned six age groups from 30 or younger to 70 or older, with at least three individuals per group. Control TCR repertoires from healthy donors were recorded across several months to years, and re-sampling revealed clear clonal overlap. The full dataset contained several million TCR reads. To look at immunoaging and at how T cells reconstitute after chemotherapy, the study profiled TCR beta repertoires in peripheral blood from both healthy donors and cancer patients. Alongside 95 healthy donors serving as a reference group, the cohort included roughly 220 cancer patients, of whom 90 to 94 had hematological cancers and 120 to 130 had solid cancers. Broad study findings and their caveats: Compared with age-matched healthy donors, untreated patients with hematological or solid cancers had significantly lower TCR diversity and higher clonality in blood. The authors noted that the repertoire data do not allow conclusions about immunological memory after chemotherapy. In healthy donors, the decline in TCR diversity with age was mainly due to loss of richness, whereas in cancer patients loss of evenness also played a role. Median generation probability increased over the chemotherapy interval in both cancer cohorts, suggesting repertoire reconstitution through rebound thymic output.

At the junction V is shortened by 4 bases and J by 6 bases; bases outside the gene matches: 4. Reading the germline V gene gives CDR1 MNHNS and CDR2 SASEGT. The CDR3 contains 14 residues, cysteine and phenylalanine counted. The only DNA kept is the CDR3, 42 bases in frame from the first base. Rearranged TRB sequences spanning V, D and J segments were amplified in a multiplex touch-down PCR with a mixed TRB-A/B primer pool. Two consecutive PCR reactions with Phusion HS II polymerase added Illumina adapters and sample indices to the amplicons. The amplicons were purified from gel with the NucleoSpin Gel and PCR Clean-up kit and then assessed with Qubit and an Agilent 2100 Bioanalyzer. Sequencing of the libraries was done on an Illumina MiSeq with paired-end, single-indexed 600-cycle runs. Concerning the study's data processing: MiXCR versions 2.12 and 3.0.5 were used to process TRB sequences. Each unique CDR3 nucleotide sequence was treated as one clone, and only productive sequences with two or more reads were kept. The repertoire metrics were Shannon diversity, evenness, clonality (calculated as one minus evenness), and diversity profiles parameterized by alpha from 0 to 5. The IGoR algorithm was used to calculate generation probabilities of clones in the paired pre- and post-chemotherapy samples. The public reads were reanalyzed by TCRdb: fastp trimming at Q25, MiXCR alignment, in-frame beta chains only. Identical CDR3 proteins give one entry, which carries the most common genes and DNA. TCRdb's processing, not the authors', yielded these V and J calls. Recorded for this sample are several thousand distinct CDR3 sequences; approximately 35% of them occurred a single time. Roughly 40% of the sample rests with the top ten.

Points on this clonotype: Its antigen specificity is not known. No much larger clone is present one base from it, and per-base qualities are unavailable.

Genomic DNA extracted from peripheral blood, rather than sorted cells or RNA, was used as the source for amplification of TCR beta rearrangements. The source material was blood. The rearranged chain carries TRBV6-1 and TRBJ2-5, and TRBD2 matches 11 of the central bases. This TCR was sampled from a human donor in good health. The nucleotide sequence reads TGTGCCAGCAGTGTGCCTAGCGGGAGGAAGACCCAGTACTTC. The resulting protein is CASSVPSGRKTQYF.